This TCR beta chain came from a study of cytomegalovirus exposure and HLA in healthy donors. For the study at large: An earlier analysis found 95 million to 140 million unique TCR beta sequences from 200 million or so T cells. Findings and limits, study-wide: In a later analysis, specific HLA alleles were associated with approximately 17,000 TCR beta sequences at a 0.05 false discovery rate. As confirmed in vitro, three CMV-associated chains were specific for CMV antigens. Among TCR sequences, most were rare, though some public TCRs appeared in many donors.

About this clone itself: Its antigen is undetermined.

Unmatched junction bases numbered 7, after V lost 7 bases and J lost 4 bases. The V gene's germline CDR1 is LNHDA and CDR2 SQIVND (reference sequence). CDR3 length: 14 amino acids. PCR amplification relied on 60 Vbeta primers (plus 13 Jbeta primers). Using immunoSEQ multiplex PCR, the repertoire was profiled, and TCRdb retains in-frame clones only, with some absent. Counted here are some 180,000 clones, roughly a tenth occurring once; the ten biggest clones make up 1% to 1.5%. What was sequenced was PBMCs. The sequence was collected from a woman aged 25 to 39 in good health and CMV-seropositive. This chain uses TRBV19 with TRBJ1-3; TRBD1 matches at 7 bases. This CDR3 reads CASTPRGRGNTIYF. The CDR3 nucleotides read TGTGCCAGTACACCCAGGGGGAGAGGAAACACCATATATTTT.